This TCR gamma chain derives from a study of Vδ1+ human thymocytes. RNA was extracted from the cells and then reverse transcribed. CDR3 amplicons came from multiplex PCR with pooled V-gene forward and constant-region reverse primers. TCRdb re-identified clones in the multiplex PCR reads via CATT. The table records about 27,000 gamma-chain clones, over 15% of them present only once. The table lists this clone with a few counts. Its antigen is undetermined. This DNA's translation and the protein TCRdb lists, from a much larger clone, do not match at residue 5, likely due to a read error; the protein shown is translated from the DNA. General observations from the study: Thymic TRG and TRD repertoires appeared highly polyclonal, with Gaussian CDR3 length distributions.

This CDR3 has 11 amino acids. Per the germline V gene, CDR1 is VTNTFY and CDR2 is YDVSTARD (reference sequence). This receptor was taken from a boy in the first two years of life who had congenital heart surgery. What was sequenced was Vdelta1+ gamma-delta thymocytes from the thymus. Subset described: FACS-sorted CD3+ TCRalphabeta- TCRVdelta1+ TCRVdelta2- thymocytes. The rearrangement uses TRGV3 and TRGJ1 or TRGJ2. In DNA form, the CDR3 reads TGTGCCACCTGGAACAGGCGGAAGAAACTCTTT. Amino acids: CATWNRRKKLF.